The 8 T cell receptor beta chains below were found in one sample sequenced in a study of T cells in Graves' hyperthyroidism and ophthalmopathy. RNA transcripts served as the template for amplifying TCR beta CDR3 regions. An initial round of RT-PCR targeting the TCR CDR3 relied on the HTBI primer set. MiXCR, run by TCRdb on the multiplex PCR reads, gives a single entry per CDR3 protein. The table has a few hundred thousand distinct CDR3 sequences, approximately 15% seen once; the top ten hold 6.5% to 8%. The sequencing input was blood. These receptors all come from a woman in her twenties or thirties with Graves' hyperthyroidism.

V gene TRBV5-1 combines with J gene TRBJ2-2; D call uncertain. Germline loops: CDR1 SGHRS, CDR2 YFSETQ. V was pared by 0 bases and J by 6 bases, with 9 bases between. The CDR3 is made up of 14 amino acids. CDR3 DNA: TGCGCCAGCAGCTTGGGGCAGTTCGCCGGGGAGCTGTTTTTT. Its protein product is CASSLGQFAGELFF.

This clonotype was seen ten or more times. The chain carries TRBV3-1 and TRBJ2-7; D unclear. Trimming left V 5 bases short and J 2 bases short, with 16 bases between. The CDR3 has 15 residues. Germline V lookup: CDR1 LGHDT, CDR2 YNNKEL (reference sequence). The CDR3 is CASSSNERSPYEQYF. CDR3 in DNA: TGTGCCAGCAGCAGCAATGAACGGTCTCCCTACGAGCAGTACTTC.

This clonotype turned up a few times. The chain couples TRBV12-3 or TRBV12-4 to TRBJ2-2, with D possibly being TRBD2 (5 bases). The CDR3 runs 13 residues. Trimming stripped 8 bases from V and 3 bases from J, with 10 bases between. The CDR3 loop reads CASRSGDTGELFF. In DNA form, the CDR3 reads TGTGCCAGCCGGAGCGGAGACACCGGGGAGCTGTTTTTT.

The CDR3 region is CASSFGDINQPQHF. The CDR3 DNA sequence: TGTGCCAGCAGTTTTGGGGACATCAATCAGCCCCAGCATTTT. The chain employs TRBV12-3 or TRBV12-4 and TRBJ1-5; D is perhaps TRBD1 (6 bases). The CDR3 is 14 amino acids. The V end lost 3 bases, the J end lost 3 bases, and 9 bases lay between the germline ends.

This clonotype was counted at least ten times. The chain combines TRBV13 with TRBJ2-2, with 9 bases identical to TRBD1. This CDR3 contains 19 residues. Germline lookup yields CDR1 PRHDT and CDR2 FYEKMQ (reference sequence). V dropped 3 bases and J dropped 0; count of bases not matched to a gene: 11. CDR3 sequence (DNA): TGTGCCAGCAGCTTCGATCCAGGGACAGGGCTTACGAACACCGGGGAGCTGTTTTTT. Translated: CASSFDPGTGLTNTGELFF.

This clonotype was observed many times. This chain links TRBV2 with TRBJ2-7; D gene ambiguous. The CDR3 is made up of 12 amino acids. Between the trimmed V and J ends, which lost 11 bases and 1 base, there was a span of 12 bases. Germline V gives CDR1 SNHLY, CDR2 FYNNEI. The CDR3 DNA is TGTGCCTTCGCCGGAAGATCCTACGAGCAGTACTTC. Its translation is CAFAGRSYEQYF.

This clonotype was detected only a few times. The chain couples TRBV3-2 to TRBJ2-3; whether TRBD1, the table's D call, matches the DNA was not checked. TRBV3-2 is shown as a pseudogene. CDR3 length equals 12 residues. The CDR3 nucleotides read TGTGCCAGCCGAGGGGGCGGAGATACGCAGTATTTT. It yields the protein CASRGGGDTQYF.

This clonotype was seen many times. The chain uses TRBV6-2 or TRBV6-3 and TRBJ2-3; 8 nucleotides line up with TRBD1. V trimming: 2 bases; J trimming: 3 bases; junction bases outside the gene matches: 1. The germline CDR1 and CDR2 sequences are MNHEY and SVGEGT. The CDR3 contains 14 residues. The DNA of the CDR3 is TGTGCCAGCAGTTACGGGGACAGGACAGATACGCAGTATTTT. Its translation: CASSYGDRTDTQYF.